This record covers a single T cell receptor (beta chain). TCRdb keeps only in-frame clones here, not all; method: immunoSEQ multiplex PCR. The repertoire holds 20,000 to 25,000 clones, with 85% to 95% as singletons. This sample was included in a study of T cell changes during pregnancy in multiple sclerosis. The V end lost 6 bases, the J end lost 4 bases, and 13 bases lay between the germline ends. The germline V gene has CDR1 MNHEY and CDR2 SVGAGI. The CDR3 runs 14 residues. J is TRBJ2-4 and V is TRBV6-5; possible D gene TRBD1, 6 bases. This clonotype was obtained from a female donor with multiple sclerosis, enrolled in a pregnancy study. The material sequenced was CD4+ T cells from peripheral blood mononuclear cells, taken in the third trimester of pregnancy. DNA of the CDR3: TGTGCCAGCAGCCCTGGACAGCTAAAAAACATTCAGTACTTC. It codes for CASSPGQLKNIQYF.